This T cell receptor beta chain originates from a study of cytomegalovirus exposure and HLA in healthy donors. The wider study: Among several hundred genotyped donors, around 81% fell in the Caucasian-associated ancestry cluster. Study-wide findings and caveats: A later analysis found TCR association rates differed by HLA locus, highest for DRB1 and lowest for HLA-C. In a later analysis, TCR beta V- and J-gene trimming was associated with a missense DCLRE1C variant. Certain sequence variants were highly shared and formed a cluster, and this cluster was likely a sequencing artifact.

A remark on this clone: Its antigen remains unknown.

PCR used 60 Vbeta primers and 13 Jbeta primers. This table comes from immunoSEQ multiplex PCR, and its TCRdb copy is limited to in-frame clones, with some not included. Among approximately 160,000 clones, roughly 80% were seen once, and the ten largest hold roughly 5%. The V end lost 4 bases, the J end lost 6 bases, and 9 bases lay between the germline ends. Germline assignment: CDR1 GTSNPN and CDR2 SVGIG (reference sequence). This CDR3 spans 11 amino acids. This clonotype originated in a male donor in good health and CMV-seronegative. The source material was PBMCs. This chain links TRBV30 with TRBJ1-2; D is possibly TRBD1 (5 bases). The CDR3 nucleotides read TGTGCCTGGACAAGGGGCGATGGCTACACCTTC. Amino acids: CAWTRGDGYTF.